The clone carrying this TCR beta chain was found once. The sample comes from a study of CD8 T cells in Susac syndrome. Reverse transcription used about 0.5 to 1 ug RNA and random hexamers. Each CDR3 protein is one row after TCRdb ran MiXCR on the immunoSEQ multiplex PCR reads. The data contain about 140,000 distinct CDR3 sequences, 90% to 95% of them singletons. This TCR was recovered from a human donor in good health. Sequencing used CD8+ T cells from PBMCs.

The CDR3 DNA is TGTGCCAGCAGTTCTTTAGACACCGGGGAGCTGTTTTTT. Amino acid sequence: CASSSLDTGELFF. The gene calls are TRBV27 and TRBJ2-2; D ambiguous. V was pared by 4 bases and J by 3 bases, with 6 bases between. Germline values: CDR1 MNHEY, CDR2 SMNVEV (reference sequence). The CDR3 extends over 13 amino acids.